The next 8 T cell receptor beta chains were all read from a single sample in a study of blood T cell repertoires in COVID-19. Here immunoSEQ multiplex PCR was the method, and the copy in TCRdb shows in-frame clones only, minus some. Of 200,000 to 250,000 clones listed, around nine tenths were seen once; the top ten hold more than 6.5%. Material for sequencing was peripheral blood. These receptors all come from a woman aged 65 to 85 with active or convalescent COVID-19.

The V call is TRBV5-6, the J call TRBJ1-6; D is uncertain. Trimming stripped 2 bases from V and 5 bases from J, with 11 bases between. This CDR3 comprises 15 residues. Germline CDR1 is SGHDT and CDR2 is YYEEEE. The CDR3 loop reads CASSFRGNHNSPLHF. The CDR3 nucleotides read TGTGCCAGCAGCTTTAGAGGGAACCATAATTCACCCCTCCACTTT.

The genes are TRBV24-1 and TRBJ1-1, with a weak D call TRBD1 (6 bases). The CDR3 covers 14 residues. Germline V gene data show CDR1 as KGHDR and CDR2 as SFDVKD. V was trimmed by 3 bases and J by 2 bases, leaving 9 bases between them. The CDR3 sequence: CATSDTGTNTEAFF. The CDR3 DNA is TGTGCCACCAGTGATACAGGGACAAACACTGAAGCTTTCTTT.

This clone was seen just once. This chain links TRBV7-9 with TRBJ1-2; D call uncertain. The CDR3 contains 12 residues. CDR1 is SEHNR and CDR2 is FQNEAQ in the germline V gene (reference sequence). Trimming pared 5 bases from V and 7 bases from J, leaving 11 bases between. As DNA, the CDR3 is TGTGCCAGCAGCCCAGCCGGGTTTGGCTACACCTTC. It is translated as CASSPAGFGYTF.

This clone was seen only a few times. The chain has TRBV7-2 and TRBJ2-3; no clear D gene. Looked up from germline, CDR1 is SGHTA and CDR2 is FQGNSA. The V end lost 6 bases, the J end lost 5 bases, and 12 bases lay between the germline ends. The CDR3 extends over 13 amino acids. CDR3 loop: CASSLPAVDTQYF. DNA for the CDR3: TGTGCCAGCAGTCTACCTGCGGTAGATACGCAGTATTTT.

The CDR3 spells CASSSRENTEAFF. The CDR3 region has the DNA TGTGCCAGCAGCAGCCGGGAGAACACTGAAGCTTTCTTT. The chain couples TRBV7-9 to TRBJ1-1; D uncertain. The CDR3 consists of 13 residues. Germline CDR1 is SEHNR and CDR2 is FQNEAQ (reference sequence). V dropped 5 bases and J dropped 1 base, with 8 bases sitting between them.

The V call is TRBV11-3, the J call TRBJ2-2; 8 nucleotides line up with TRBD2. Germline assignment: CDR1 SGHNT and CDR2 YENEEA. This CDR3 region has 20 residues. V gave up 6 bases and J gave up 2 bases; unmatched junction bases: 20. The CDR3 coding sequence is TGTGCCAGCAGTCCCGGGGGGGTTGAGAGGACTAGACAAAACACCGGGGAGCTGTTTTTT. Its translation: CASSPGGVERTRQNTGELFF.

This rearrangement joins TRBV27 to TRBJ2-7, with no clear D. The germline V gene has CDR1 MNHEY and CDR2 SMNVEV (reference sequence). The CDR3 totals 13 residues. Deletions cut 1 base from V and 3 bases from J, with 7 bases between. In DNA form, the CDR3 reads TGTGCCAGCAGTTTATTTGCGTACTACGAGCAGTACTTC. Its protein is CASSLFAYYEQYF.

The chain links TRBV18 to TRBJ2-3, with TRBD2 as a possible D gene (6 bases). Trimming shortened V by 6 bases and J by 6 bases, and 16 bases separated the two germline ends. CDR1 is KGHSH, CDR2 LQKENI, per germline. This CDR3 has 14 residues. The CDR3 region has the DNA TGTGCCAGCTCTAACCCTGAAGGGAGGGATACGCAGTATTTT. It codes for CASSNPEGRDTQYF.